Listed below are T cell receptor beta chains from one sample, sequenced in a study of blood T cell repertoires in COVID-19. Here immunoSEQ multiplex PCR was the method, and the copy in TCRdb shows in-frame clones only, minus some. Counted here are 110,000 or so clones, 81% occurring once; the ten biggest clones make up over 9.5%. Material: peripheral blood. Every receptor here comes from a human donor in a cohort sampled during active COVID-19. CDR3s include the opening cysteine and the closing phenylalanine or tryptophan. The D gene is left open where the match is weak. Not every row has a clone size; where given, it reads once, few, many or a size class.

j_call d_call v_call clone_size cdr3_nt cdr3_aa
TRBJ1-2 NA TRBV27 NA TGTGCCAGCAGTCCCCAGGAACAGGGTTTTTTGGGCTACACCTTC CASSPQEQGFLGYTF
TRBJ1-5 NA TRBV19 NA TGTGCCAGTAGTTTTACGGGCAATCAGCCCCAGCATTTT CASSFTGNQPQHF
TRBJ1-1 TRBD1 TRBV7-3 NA TGTGCCAGCAGCTCGGGGACAGGGGGCTTCACTGAAGCTTTCTTT CASSSGTGGFTEAFF
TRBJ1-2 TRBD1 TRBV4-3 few TGCGCCAGCAGCCAAGAAGGGACAGATGGCTACACCTTC CASSQEGTDGYTF
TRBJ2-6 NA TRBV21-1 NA TGTGCCAGCAGCAAAGCGCGGGACAGGGGCTCTGGGGCCAACGTCCTGACTTTC CASSKARDRGSGANVLTF
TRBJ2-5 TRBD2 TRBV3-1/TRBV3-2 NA TGTGCCACCCGGACTAGCTCGCAGACCCAGTACTTC CATRTSSQTQYF
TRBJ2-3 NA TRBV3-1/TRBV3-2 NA TGTGCCAGCAGCCAAGCGACTGTGAGCACAGATACGCAGTATTTT CASSQATVSTDTQYF
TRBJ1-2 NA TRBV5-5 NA TGTGCCAGCAGCTTGGAATTGCGGCAGGGGTCTGGCTACACCTTC CASSLELRQGSGYTF
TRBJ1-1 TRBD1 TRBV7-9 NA TGTGCCAGCAGCTCCCTCCAGGGGGCAAGGACTGAAGCTTTCTTT CASSSLQGARTEAFF
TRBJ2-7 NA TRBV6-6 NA TGTGCCAGCAGTTCGCCAGGGCCCCACGAGCAGTACTTC CASSSPGPHEQYF
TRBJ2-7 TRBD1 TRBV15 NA TGTGCCACCAGCAGTCGGACAGGGACTGTCGAGCAGTACTTC CATSSRTGTVEQYF
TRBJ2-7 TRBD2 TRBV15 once TGTGCCACCAGCAGAGATCTGGAGCGGGGGCTCCCCTACGAGCAGTACTTC CATSRDLERGLPYEQYF
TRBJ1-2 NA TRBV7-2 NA TGTGCCAGCAGTTGGCGGACGGAGGGATATGGCTACACCTTC CASSWRTEGYGYTF
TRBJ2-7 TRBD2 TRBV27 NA TGTGCCACCCACTCCCTAGCGGGAGGGCCAGGAGAGCAGTACTTC CATHSLAGGPGEQYF
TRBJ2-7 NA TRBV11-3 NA TGTGCCAGCAGCTTAGTTGGCAGCGGCTACGAGCAGTACTTC CASSLVGSGYEQYF
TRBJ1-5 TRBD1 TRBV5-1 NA TGCGCCAGCAGCAGATCCGGGACAGGGAATCAGCCCCAGCATTTT CASSRSGTGNQPQHF
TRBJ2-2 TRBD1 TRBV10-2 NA TGCGCCAGCAGTGACAGGGGGCGAGGCGGGGAGCTGTTTTTT CASSDRGRGGELFF
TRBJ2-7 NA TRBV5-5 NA TGTGCCAGCAGCCTCGCCCATACATCAGGGAACCTCTACGAGCAGTACTTC CASSLAHTSGNLYEQYF
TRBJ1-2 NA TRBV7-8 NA TGTGCCAGCAGCTTAGCGTCGGCAGGGGCTGGCTACACCTTC CASSLASAGAGYTF
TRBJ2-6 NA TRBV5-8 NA TGTGCCAGCAGCTTCTATTCTGGGGCCAACGTCCTGACTTTC CASSFYSGANVLTF
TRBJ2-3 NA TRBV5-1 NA TGCGCCAGCAGCCAGGGCCTTTCCACAGATACGCAGTATTTT CASSQGLSTDTQYF
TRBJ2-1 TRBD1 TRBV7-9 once TGTGCCAGCAGCTTAGGCCTGACAGGGTCTGACAATGAGCAGTTCTTC CASSLGLTGSDNEQFF
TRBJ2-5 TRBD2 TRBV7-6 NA TGTGCCAGCAGCCCTAGCGGGGGGGACCAAGAGACCCAGTACTTC CASSPSGGDQETQYF
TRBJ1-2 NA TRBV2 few TGTGCCAGCGTATTTCGGGGAAACTATGGCTACACCTTC CASVFRGNYGYTF
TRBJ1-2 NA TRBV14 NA TGTGCCAGCAGCCGCACCAGGGAAGGCTACACCTTC CASSRTREGYTF
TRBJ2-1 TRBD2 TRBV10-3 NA TGTGCCATCAGTGAGTCAATGGCGGGAGAAGGCTACAATGAGCAGTTCTTC CAISESMAGEGYNEQFF
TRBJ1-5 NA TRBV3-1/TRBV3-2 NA TGTGCCAGCAGCCGCGATATCAATCAGCCCCAGCATTTT CASSRDINQPQHF
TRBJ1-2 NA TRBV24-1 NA TGTGCCACCAGTGATTTTGGGGGGGCTTCGGGCTACACCTTC CATSDFGGASGYTF
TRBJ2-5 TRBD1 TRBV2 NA TGTGCCAGCAGGACCCAAACAGGGGGCCAAGAGACCCAGTACTTC CASRTQTGGQETQYF
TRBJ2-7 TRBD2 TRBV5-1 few TGCGCCAGCAGCTCTTCTAGCGGGGGGGCCGAACGGTACTTC CASSSSSGGAERYF
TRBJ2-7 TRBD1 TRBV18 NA TGTGCCAGCTCATTTGCTTCAGGGGGAAGGGAGCAGTACTTC CASSFASGGREQYF
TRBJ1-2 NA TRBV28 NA TGTGCCAGCAGTTTCCCAGGGATTCGCTATGGCTACACCTTC CASSFPGIRYGYTF
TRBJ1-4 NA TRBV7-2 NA TGTGCCAGCAGCCCCGGGTTCCATCGTGGAGAAAAACTGTTTTTT CASSPGFHRGEKLFF
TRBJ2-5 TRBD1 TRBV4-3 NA TGCGCCAGCAGCCAAGATCGTGGGACAGGGGGAGAGACCCAGTACTTC CASSQDRGTGGETQYF
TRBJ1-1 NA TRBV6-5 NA TGTGCCAGCAGTAGACCTCCGGGAAATGAAGCTTTCTTT CASSRPPGNEAFF
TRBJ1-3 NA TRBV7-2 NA TGTGCCAGCAGCTTACAACCGAGCTCTGGAAACACCATATATTTT CASSLQPSSGNTIYF
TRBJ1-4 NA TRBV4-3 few TGCGCCAGCAGCCAAGAAACAGGGCTTAATGAAAAACTGTTTTTT CASSQETGLNEKLFF
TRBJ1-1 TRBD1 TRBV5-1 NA TGCGCCAGCAGCTTCGGACAGGGGCTAAGGGACACTGAAGCTTTCTTT CASSFGQGLRDTEAFF
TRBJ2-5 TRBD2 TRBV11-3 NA TGTGCCAGCAGCCCCAGGGGGAAGCGGGGGGTTAAAGAGACCCAGTACTTC CASSPRGKRGVKETQYF
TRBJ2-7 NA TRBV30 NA TGTGCCTGGGGGGGGGCCGTTGCAGGGAGCGAGCAGTACTTC CAWGGAVAGSEQYF
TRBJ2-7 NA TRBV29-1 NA TGCAGCGTTTCGGTGGTCTACGAGCAGTACTTC CSVSVVYEQYF
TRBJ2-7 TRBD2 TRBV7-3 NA TGTGCCAGCAGCTTAAGTAGCGGGGATATCGCCTACGAGCAGTACTTC CASSLSSGDIAYEQYF
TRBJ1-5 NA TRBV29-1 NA TGCAGCGCCAGCCTAGGGGCAGGCAATCAGCCCCAGCATTTT CSASLGAGNQPQHF
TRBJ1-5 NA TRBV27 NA TGTGCCAGCAGTCAGAGACCCCAGGGGCTGGTTCGCAATCAGCCCCAGCATTTT CASSQRPQGLVRNQPQHF
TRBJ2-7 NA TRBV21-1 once TGTGCCAGCAGCCGGGACTCCTACGAGCAGTACTTC CASSRDSYEQYF
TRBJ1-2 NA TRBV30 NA TGTGCCTGGAGTGGGTCGCCAGTGGGCGGCTACACCTTC CAWSGSPVGGYTF
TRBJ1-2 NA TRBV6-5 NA TGTGCCAGCAGTTATAATCCAACCCTAAACTATGGCTACACCTTC CASSYNPTLNYGYTF
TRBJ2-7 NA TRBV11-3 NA TGTGCCAGCAGCCCCCCCCGGGGGTACGAGCAGTACTTC CASSPPRGYEQYF
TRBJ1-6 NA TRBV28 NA TGTGCCAGCAGTTTATATGGCTCCTCTTCACCCCTCCACTTT CASSLYGSSSPLHF
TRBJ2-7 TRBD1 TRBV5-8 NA TGTGCCAGCAGCCCTGGACAGGGCTACTACGAGCAGTACTTC CASSPGQGYYEQYF
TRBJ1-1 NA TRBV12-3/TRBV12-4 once TGTGCCAGCAGCATAACAGTGAACACTGAAGCTTTCTTT CASSITVNTEAFF
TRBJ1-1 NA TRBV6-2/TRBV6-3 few TGTGCCAGCAGTTACTCAAGGGAGGTAAGGACTGAAGCTTTCTTT CASSYSREVRTEAFF
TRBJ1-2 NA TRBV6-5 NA TGTGCCAGCAGAGTTACAGGGAACTATGGCTACACCTTC CASRVTGNYGYTF
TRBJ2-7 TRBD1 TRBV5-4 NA TGTGCCAGCAGCCGAAGGGACAGCTACGAGCAGTACTTC CASSRRDSYEQYF
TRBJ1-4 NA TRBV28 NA TGTGCCAGCAGTTTAGGCTCCGCGATGAGGGAAAAACTGTTTTTT CASSLGSAMREKLFF